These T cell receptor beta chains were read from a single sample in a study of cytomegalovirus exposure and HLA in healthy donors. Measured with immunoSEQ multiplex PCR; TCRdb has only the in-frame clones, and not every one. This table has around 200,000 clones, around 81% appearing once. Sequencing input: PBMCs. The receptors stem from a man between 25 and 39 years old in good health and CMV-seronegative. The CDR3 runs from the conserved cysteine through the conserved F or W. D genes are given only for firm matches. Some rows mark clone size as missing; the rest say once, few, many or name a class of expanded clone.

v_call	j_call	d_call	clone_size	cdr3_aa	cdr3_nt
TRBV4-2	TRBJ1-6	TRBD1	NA	CASSQKSEGAILHF	TGTGCCAGCAGTCAAAAATCCGAGGGGGCTATCCTCCACTTT
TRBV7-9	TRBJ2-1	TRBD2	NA	CASSSSGKSYNEQFF	TGTGCCAGCAGCTCTAGCGGGAAATCCTACAATGAGCAGTTCTTC
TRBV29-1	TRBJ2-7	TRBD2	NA	CSVLAGGPMDEQYF	TGCAGCGTTTTAGCGGGAGGGCCGATGGACGAGCAGTACTTC
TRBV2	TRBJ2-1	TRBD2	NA	CASSGSPGTSGRAYNEQFF	TGTGCCAGCAGTGGCAGCCCCGGGACTAGCGGGAGGGCCTACAATGAGCAGTTCTTC
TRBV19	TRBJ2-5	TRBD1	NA	CASSPTGVQETQYF	TGTGCCAGTAGCCCGACAGGGGTCCAAGAGACCCAGTACTTC
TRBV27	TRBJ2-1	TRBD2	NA	CASSLSVLVGGRTSEQFF	TGTGCCAGCAGTTTATCGGTCCTGGTAGGCGGGAGGACCTCTGAGCAGTTCTTC
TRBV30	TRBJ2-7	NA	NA	CAWIRRGEQYF	TGTGCCTGGATCCGCCGGGGCGAGCAGTACTTC
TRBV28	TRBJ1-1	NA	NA	CASSPPKQGNTEAFF	TGTGCCAGCAGTCCACCAAAACAGGGGAACACTGAAGCTTTCTTT
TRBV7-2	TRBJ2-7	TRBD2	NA	CASSFPPGGGPGEQYF	TGTGCCAGCAGCTTCCCACCCGGCGGGGGGCCAGGCGAGCAGTACTTC
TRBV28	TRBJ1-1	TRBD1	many	CASSFWTGYTEAFF	TGTGCCAGCAGTTTTTGGACAGGGTATACTGAAGCTTTCTTT
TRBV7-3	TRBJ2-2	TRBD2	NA	CASSLLAGGPSIIGELFF	TGTGCCAGCAGCTTACTAGCGGGAGGGCCGTCTATAATCGGGGAGCTGTTTTTT
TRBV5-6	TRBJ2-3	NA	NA	CASSLGGLRFTDTQYF	TGTGCCAGCAGCTTGGGAGGTCTGCGTTTCACAGATACGCAGTATTTT
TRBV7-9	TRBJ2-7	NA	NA	CASSLEGGGYEQYF	TGTGCCAGCAGCTTAGAGGGAGGTGGATACGAGCAGTACTTC
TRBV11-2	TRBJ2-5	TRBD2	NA	CASSTGLVQSIGQETQYF	TGTGCCAGCAGCACGGGACTAGTTCAGTCCATAGGCCAAGAGACCCAGTACTTC
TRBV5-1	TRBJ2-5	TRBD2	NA	CASSWTSGSVETQYF	TGCGCCAGCAGCTGGACTAGCGGGAGTGTAGAGACCCAGTACTTC